This TCR beta chain was sequenced for a study of blood T cell repertoires in COVID-19. Turning to the study itself: Material from acute and convalescent COVID-19 was sourced from the United States, Italy and Spain.

The V gene's germline CDR1 is SGHVS and CDR2 FNYEAQ. Trimming at V came to 1 base and at J to 4 bases, leaving 7 bases not matched to a gene. This CDR3 region has 16 residues. Original analysis: Amplification from reference gene primers served as the basis for estimated nucleated cell counts. Profiled with immunoSEQ multiplex PCR; TCRdb holds only in-frame clones, not every one. Clonal size and the V and J genes are those of that table, whereas D and trimming came from the DNA. The sample records around 320,000 clones, 90% being singletons. This clone was counted between two and nine times. Specimen: PBMCs or T cells enriched from blood (not recorded which). The source of this sequence is a woman aged 25 to 39 who had been exposed to COVID-19. The chain employs TRBV7-6 and TRBJ2-7; 10 bases line up with TRBD2. CDR3 amino acids: CASSLEPPSGGYEQYF. CDR3 coding DNA: TGTGCCAGCAGCTTAGAGCCTCCTAGCGGGGGTTACGAGCAGTACTTC.